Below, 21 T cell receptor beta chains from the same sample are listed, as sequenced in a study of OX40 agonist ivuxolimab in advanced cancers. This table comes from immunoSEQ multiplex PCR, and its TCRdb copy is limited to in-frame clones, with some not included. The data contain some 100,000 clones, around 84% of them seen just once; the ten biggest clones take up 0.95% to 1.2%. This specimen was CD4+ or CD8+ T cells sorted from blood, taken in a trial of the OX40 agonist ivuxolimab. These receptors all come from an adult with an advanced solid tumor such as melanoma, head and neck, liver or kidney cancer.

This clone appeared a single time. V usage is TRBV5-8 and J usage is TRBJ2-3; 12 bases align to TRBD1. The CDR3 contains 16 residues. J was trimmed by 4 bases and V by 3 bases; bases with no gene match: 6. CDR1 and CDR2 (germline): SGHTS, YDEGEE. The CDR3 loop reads CASSSGTGGKSDTQYF. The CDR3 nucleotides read TGTGCCAGCAGCTCCGGGACAGGGGGCAAGTCAGATACGCAGTATTTT.

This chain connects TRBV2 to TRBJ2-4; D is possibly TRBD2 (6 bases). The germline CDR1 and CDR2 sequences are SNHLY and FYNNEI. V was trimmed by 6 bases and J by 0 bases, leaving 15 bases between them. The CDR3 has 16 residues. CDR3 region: CASSAGRALAKNIQYF. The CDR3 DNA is TGTGCCAGCAGCGCGGGACGGGCGCTAGCCAAAAACATTCAGTACTTC.

In DNA form, the CDR3 reads TGTGCCAGCAGGGATACGGGACAGTTTAAATTCTTC. Translating it yields CASRDTGQFKFF. The chain combines TRBV7-2 with TRBJ2-1; 7 bases agree with TRBD1. CDR1 is SGHTA, CDR2 FQGNSA, per germline. The J segment lost 16 bases and the V segment lost 6 bases, leaving 12 bases of the junction unmatched. The CDR3 length is 12 residues.

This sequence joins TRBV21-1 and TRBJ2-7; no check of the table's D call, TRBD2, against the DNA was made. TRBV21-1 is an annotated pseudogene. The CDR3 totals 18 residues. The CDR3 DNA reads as TGTGCCAGCAGCAAAGGACCTAGCGGGGGGCCGAGCTCCTACGAGCAGTACGTC. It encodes CASSKGPSGGPSSYEQYV.

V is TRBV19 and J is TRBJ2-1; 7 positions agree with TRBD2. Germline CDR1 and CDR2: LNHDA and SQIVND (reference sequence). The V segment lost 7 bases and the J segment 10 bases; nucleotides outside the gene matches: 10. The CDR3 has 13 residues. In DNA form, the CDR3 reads TGTGCCAGTATGAGTGGCGGGGGTGGAGAGCAGTTCTTC. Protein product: CASMSGGGGEQFF. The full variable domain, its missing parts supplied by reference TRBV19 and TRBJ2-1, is DGGITQSPKYLFRKEGQNVTLSCEQNLNHDAMYWYRQDPGQGLRLIYYSQIVNDFQKGDIAEGYSVSREKKESFPLTVTSAQKNPTAFYLCASMSGGGGEQFFGPGTRLTVL.

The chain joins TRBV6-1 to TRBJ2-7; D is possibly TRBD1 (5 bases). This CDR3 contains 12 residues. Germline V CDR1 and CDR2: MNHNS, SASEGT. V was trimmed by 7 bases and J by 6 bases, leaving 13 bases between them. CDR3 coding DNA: TGTGCCAGCATAGGGGCGAACCTCGAGCAGTACGTC. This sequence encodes CASIGANLEQYV.

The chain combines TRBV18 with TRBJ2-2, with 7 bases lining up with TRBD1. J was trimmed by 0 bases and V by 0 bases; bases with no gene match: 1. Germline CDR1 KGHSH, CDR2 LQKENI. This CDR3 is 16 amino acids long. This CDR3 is CASSPPDRANTGELFF. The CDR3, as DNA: TGTGCCAGCTCACCACCTGACAGGGCGAACACCGGGGAGCTGTTTTTT.

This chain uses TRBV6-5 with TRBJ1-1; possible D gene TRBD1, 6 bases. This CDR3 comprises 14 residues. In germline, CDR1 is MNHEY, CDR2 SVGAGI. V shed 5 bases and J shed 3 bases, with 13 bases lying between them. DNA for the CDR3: TGTGCCAGCAGTGGGCGGGGGGCTGACACTGAAGCTTTCTTT. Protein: CASSGRGADTEAFF.

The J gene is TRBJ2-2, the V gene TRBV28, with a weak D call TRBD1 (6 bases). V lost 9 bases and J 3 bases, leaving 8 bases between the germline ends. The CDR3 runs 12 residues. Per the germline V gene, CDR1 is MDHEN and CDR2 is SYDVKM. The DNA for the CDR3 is TGTGCCAGTAACAGGGACACCGGGGAGCTGTTTTTT. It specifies CASNRDTGELFF.

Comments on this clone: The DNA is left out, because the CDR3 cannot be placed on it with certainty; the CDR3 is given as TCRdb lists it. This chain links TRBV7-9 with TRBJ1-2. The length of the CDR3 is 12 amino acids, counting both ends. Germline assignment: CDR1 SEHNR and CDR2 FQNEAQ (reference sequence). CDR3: CASSPSWAGGTF.

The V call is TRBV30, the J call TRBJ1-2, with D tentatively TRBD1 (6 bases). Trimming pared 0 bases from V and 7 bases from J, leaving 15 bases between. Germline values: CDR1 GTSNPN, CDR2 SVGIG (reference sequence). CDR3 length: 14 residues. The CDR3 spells CAWSVRAGDGGYTF. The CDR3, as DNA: TGTGCCTGGAGTGTAAGGGCAGGGGATGGTGGCTACACCTTC.

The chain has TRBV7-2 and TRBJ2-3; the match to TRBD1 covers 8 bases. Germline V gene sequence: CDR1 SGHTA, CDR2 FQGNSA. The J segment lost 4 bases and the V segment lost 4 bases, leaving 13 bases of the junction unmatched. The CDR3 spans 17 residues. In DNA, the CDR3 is TGTGCCAGCAGCTCTGATTACGGGACAGGAGGTTCAGATACGCAGTATTTT. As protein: CASSSDYGTGGSDTQYF.

The DNA for the CDR3 is TGTGCCTGGACCCGTCCAGGGGGTGGCTATGGCTACACCTTC. Its translation is CAWTRPGGGYGYTF. V usage is TRBV30 and J usage is TRBJ1-2, with 7 bases that match TRBD1. Germline-derived CDR1 and CDR2 are GTSNPN and SVGIG (reference sequence). The CDR3 has 14 amino acids. J lost 4 bases, V lost 4 bases, and 9 bases had no gene match.

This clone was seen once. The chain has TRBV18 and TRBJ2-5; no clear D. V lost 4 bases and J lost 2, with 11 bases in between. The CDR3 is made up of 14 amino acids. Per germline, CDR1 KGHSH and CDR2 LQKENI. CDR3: CASSRRQDQETQYF. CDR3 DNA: TGTGCCAGCTCACGTAGACAAGATCAAGAGACCCAGTACTTC.

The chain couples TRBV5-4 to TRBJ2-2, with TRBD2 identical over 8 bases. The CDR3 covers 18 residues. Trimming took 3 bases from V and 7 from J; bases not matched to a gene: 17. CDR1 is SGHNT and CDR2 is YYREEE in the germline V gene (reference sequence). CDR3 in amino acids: CASSSGGSGELLDGELFF. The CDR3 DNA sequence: TGTGCCAGCAGCTCGGGAGGGTCTGGGGAATTACTTGACGGGGAGCTGTTTTTT. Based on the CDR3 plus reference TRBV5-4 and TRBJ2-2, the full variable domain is ETGVTQSPTHLIKTRGQQVTLRCSSQSGHNTVSWYQQALGQGPQFIFQYYREEENGRGNFPPRFSGLQFPNYSSELNVNALELDDSALYLCASSSGGSGELLDGELFFGEGSRLTVL.

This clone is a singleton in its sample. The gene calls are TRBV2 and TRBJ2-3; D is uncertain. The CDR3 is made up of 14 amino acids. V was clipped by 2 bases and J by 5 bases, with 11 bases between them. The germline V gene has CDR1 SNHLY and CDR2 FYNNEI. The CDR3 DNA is TGTGCCAGCAGTGAAAATTCTAAGGGAGATACGCAGTATTTT. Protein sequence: CASSENSKGDTQYF.

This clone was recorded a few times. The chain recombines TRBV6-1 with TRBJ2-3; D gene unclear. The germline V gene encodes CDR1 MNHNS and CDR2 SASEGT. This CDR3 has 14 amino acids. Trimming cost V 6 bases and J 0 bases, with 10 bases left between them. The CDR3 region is CASRVIISTDTQYF. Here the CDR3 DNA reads TGTGCCAGCAGAGTTATCATTAGCACAGATACGCAGTATTTT.

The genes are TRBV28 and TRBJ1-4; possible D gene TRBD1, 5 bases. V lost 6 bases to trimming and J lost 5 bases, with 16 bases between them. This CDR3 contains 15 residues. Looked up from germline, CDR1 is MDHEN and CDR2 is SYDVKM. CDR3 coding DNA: TGTGCCAGCAGGACCACAGGTTCTTTCAATGAAAAACTGTTTTTT. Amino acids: CASRTTGSFNEKLFF.

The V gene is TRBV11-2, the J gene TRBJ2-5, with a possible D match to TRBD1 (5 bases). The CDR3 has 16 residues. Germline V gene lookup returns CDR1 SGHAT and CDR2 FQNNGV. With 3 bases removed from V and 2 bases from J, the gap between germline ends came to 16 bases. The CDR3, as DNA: TGTGCCAGCAGCTTCCCCCGTGTGGCAGGGCAAGAGACCCAGTACTTC. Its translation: CASSFPRVAGQETQYF.

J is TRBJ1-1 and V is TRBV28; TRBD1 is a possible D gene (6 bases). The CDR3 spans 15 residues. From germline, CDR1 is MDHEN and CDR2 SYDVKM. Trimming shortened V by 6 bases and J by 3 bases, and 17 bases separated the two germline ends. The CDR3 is CASSSNTGRDTEAFF. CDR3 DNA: TGTGCCAGCAGCTCTAATACAGGGAGGGACACTGAAGCTTTCTTT.

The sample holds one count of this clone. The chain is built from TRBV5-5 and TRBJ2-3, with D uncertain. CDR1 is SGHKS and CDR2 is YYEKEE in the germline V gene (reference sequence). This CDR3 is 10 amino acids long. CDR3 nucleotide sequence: TGTGATAGGTGCACAGATACGCAGTATTTT. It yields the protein CDRCTDTQYF.